In this sample, the clone carrying this T cell receptor beta chain turned up once. Only in-frame clones appear in the TCRdb table, and some are missing; sequencing was by immunoSEQ multiplex PCR. The sample includes about 20,000 clones, more than 70% of them seen just once. These data originate in a study of blood T cell repertoires in COVID-19. Recovery meant two consecutive negative NP/OP PCR tests, professional clearance, or resolved symptoms. CDR1 MNHEY and CDR2 SVGAGI come from the germline V gene. The junction had 6 bases not matched to a gene; V was cut back by 4 bases and J by 5 bases. CDR3 length: 14 residues.

The receptor comes from a woman between 25 and 40 years old who had recovered from COVID-19. Sequences were obtained from PBMCs or T cells enriched from blood (not recorded which). V usage is TRBV6-5 and J usage is TRBJ1-1; TRBD1 matches 8 bases. The CDR3 loop is CASSWTDRETEAFF. In DNA form, the CDR3 reads TGTGCCAGCAGTTGGACGGACAGGGAAACTGAAGCTTTCTTT.